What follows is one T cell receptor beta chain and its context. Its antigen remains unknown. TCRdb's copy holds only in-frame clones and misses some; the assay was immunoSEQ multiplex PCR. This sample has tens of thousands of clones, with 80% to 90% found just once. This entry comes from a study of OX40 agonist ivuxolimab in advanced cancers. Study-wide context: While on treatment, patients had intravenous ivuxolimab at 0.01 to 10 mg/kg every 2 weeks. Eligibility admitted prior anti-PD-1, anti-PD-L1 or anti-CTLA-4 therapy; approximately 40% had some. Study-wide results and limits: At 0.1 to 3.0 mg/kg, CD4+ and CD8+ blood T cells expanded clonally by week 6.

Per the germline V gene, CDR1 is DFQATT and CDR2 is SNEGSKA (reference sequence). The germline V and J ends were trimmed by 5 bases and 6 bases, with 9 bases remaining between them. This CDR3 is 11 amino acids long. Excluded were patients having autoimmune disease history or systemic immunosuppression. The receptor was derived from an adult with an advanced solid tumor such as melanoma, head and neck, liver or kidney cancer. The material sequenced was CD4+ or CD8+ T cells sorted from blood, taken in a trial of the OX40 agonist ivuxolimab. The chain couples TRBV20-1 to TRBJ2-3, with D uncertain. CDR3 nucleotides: TGCAGTGCTTTCGTTCACGATACGCAGTATTTT. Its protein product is CSAFVHDTQYF.